A selection of T cell receptor beta chains follows, all from one sample in a study of CD4 T cells in relation to SARS-CoV-2 and coronaviruses. These receptors lack a known antigen. Assay: immunoSEQ multiplex PCR; the TCRdb copy retains only in-frame clones and omits some. In the table there are 25,000 to 30,000 clones, roughly 80% of which are singletons. Specimen: CD4+ T cells from PBMCs, cultured in vitro. All receptors come from a human donor in good health. CDR3s include the opening cysteine and the closing phenylalanine or tryptophan. Each record gives: clone size, D gene, J gene, V gene, CDR3 protein, CDR3 DNA. D genes are given only for firm matches. For some rows the clone size is stated as once, few or many, or as a class when expanded; others skip it.

.,.,TRBJ1-2,TRBV7-3,CASSGGTGYGYTF,TGTGCCAGCAGCGGCGGAACTGGCTATGGCTACACCTTC
.,.,TRBJ1-4,TRBV6-5,CASSYDSNEKLFF,TGTGCCAGCAGTTACGACAGTAATGAAAAACTGTTTTTT
.,TRBD1,TRBJ1-2,TRBV19,CASTGTGGSGYTF,TGTGCCAGTACCGGGACAGGGGGCTCTGGCTACACCTTC
.,.,TRBJ1-2,TRBV29-1,CSVILNYGYTF,TGCAGCGTTATCCTCAACTATGGCTACACCTTC
.,.,TRBJ1-3,TRBV11-2,CASSLVGSGNTIYF,TGTGCCAGCAGCTTAGTTGGCTCTGGAAACACCATATATTTT
few,.,TRBJ2-7,TRBV7-7,CASSLAGGEQYF,TGTGCCAGCAGCTTAGCGGGGGGAGAGCAGTACTTC
.,.,TRBJ2-2,TRBV6-2/TRBV6-3,CASSRNTGELFF,TGTGCCAGCAGTCGAAATACCGGGGAGCTGTTTTTT
.,.,TRBJ1-3,TRBV12-3/TRBV12-4,CASSPGTGNTIYF,TGTGCCAGCAGCCCCGGGACAGGAAACACCATATATTTT
.,.,TRBJ2-5,TRBV7-2,CASSFEGGRETQYF,TGTGCCAGCAGCTTCGAGGGAGGACGGGAGACCCAGTACTTC
few,TRBD1,TRBJ1-6,TRBV5-1,CASSPADRVSNSPLHF,TGCGCCAGCAGCCCGGCGGACAGGGTGTCGAATTCACCCCTCCACTTT
.,.,TRBJ2-3,TRBV11-2,CASSLRGAPLRATDTQYF,TGTGCCAGCAGCCTAAGGGGCGCGCCCTTACGTGCGACAGATACGCAGTATTTT
.,TRBD1,TRBJ2-5,TRBV7-3,CASSSPGQVAQETQYF,TGTGCCAGCAGCTCACCCGGACAGGTAGCACAAGAGACCCAGTACTTC
.,TRBD2,TRBJ2-3,TRBV10-3,CALGTSETDTQYF,TGTGCCCTTGGGACTAGCGAAACAGATACGCAGTATTTT
.,TRBD1,TRBJ1-2,TRBV29-1,CSVAGGDDTF,TGCAGCGTTGCAGGGGGTGATGACACCTTC
.,.,TRBJ2-7,TRBV5-1,CASSLESAALTLYEQYF,TGCGCCAGCAGCTTGGAGTCGGCCGCCCTAACACTATACGAGCAGTACTTC
.,TRBD1,TRBJ2-3,TRBV7-8,CASSSSSGGFPDTQYF,TGTGCCAGCAGCTCTAGCTCAGGGGGTTTTCCAGATACGCAGTATTTT
.,.,TRBJ2-2,TRBV11-2,CASSFLRTQPRTNTGELFF,TGTGCCAGCAGCTTCCTTAGGACCCAGCCTAGAACTAACACCGGGGAGCTGTTTTTT
.,TRBD2,TRBJ2-1,TRBV6-5,CASIAGGPSNEQFF,TGTGCCAGCATAGCGGGAGGGCCCTCGAATGAGCAGTTCTTC
few,.,TRBJ1-5,TRBV3-1/TRBV3-2,CASSPSSNQPQHF,TGTGCCAGCAGCCCATCATCCAATCAGCCCCAGCATTTT
.,.,TRBJ1-1,TRBV14,CASSPNKGPTLLFF,TGTGCCAGCAGCCCAAATAAGGGGCCTACCCTCCTTTTCTTT
.,TRBD2,TRBJ2-7,TRBV11-2,CASSLVSGRAYEQYF,TGTGCCAGCAGCTTGGTTAGCGGGAGGGCCTACGAGCAGTACTTC
.,TRBD1,TRBJ1-5,TRBV3-1/TRBV3-2,CASSPGTGSLQPQHF,TGTGCCAGCAGCCCCGGGACAGGCTCGTTACAGCCCCAGCATTTT
.,.,TRBJ1-2,TRBV10-3,CAISESGRVGGYTF,TGTGCCATCAGTGAGTCGGGTAGGGTGGGAGGCTACACCTTC
.,TRBD1,TRBJ1-4,TRBV18,CASSTYRGRDEKLFF,TGTGCCAGCTCGACTTACAGGGGGCGGGATGAAAAACTGTTTTTT
.,TRBD2,TRBJ2-3,TRBV19,CASQGLAETSTDTQYF,TGTGCCAGTCAAGGACTAGCGGAGACTAGCACAGATACGCAGTATTTT
.,.,TRBJ2-7,TRBV30,CAWSASSYEQYF,TGTGCCTGGAGTGCCAGTTCCTACGAGCAGTACTTC
.,.,TRBJ2-7,TRBV6-2/TRBV6-3,CASSPAHLREQYF,TGTGCCAGCAGTCCCGCCCATCTAAGGGAGCAGTACTTC
.,.,TRBJ2-7,TRBV20-1,CSASGGSTYEQYF,TGCAGTGCTAGTGGGGGGAGCACATACGAGCAGTACTTC
.,TRBD1,TRBJ2-1,TRBV25-1,CASSDRGHEQFF,TGTGCCAGCAGTGATAGGGGGCATGAGCAGTTCTTC
few,.,TRBJ2-7,TRBV5-6,CASNMRFGPSNYEQYF,TGTGCCAGCAACATGAGATTCGGGCCCAGCAACTACGAGCAGTACTTC